This is a list of T cell receptor beta chains from one sample in a study of response to subunit inactivated influenza vaccine. TCRdb re-called the RT-PCR reads through MiXCR, storing one row per CDR3 protein. Here the sample spans approximately 490,000 distinct CDR3 sequences, 6% to 9% being singletons. Sequences were derived from PBMCs from blood, sampled less than 25 months after vaccination. These receptors all stem from a man aged 50-75 years who received an inactivated influenza vaccine. Each CDR3 is given without its conserved first and last residue. D genes are given only for firm matches.

TRBV7-6	TRBD2	TRBJ2-3	ASSLGYVLAGISSTDTQY
TRBV25-1	.	TRBJ1-2	AAGGTAGGANYGYT
TRBV20-1	TRBD1	TRBJ1-6	SAPRDRGNSPLH
TRBV12-3/TRBV12-4	.	TRBJ2-1	ASSLGRQSYNEQF
TRBV20-1	.	TRBJ2-7	SARAQGGGNEQY
TRBV3-1	.	TRBJ2-7	ASSHLARSSYEQY
TRBV12-3/TRBV12-4	TRBD1	TRBJ2-4	ASSFGRGNIQY
TRBV12-3/TRBV12-4	TRBD1	TRBJ2-6	ASTPGQGAEGANVLT
TRBV7-9	.	TRBJ1-4	ASSTGRSTNEKLF
TRBV5-1	TRBD2	TRBJ2-2	ASRDLAGVIGELF
TRBV29-1	TRBD2	TRBJ2-1	SAERRGRAWDEQF
TRBV12-3/TRBV12-4	.	TRBJ1-1	ASRKGGNGNTEAF
TRBV12-3/TRBV12-4	TRBD2	TRBJ2-3	ASSSTSIKGWDTQY
TRBV20-1	TRBD1	TRBJ2-7	SARNWDRYYEQY
TRBV7-9	TRBD1	TRBJ2-7	ASSVSGQGYEQY
TRBV4-1	.	TRBJ2-1	ASSQVGGGGGGNNEQF
TRBV6-1	.	TRBJ2-5	ASTQEGAKTQY
TRBV7-7	TRBD2	TRBJ2-3	ASSPTSGRGDTQY
TRBV7-2	.	TRBJ2-5	ASSLGTLVRETQY
TRBV7-9	.	TRBJ1-1	ASSTPGLLTDTEAF
TRBV4-2	.	TRBJ2-7	ASSQDRGASSYEQY
TRBV3-1	.	TRBJ1-1	ASSQWGGNTEAF
TRBV7-9	TRBD1	TRBJ2-6	ASRKTGSVSGANVLT
TRBV7-2	.	TRBJ2-7	ASSRPATYEQY
TRBV20-1	.	TRBJ1-5	SGTTGGNQPQH
TRBV20-1	.	TRBJ1-2	SAILRQPYYGYT
TRBV7-2	.	TRBJ1-1	ASSRDRGGRTEAF
TRBV11-2	.	TRBJ2-4	ASSPSVGNQNIQY
TRBV11-2	.	TRBJ2-2	ASSHEGRAWVGELF
TRBV14	.	TRBJ2-1	ASSPGFSYNEQF
TRBV12-3/TRBV12-4	TRBD2	TRBJ2-2	ASIAGVYGELF
TRBV11-1	.	TRBJ1-4	ASSLGSGGYATNEKLF
TRBV2	.	TRBJ1-5	ASSEGWGWGNQPQH
TRBV3-1	.	TRBJ1-3	ASSQDLKVVSGNTIY
TRBV4-1	.	TRBJ2-7	ASSHLGAEQY
TRBV5-5	TRBD1	TRBJ1-2	ASSLTGQGRVGYGYT
TRBV21-1	.	TRBJ2-1	ASSKGDEQF
TRBV20-1	TRBD2	TRBJ2-7	SARGDLTSDEQY
TRBV20-1	.	TRBJ1-3	SAFGVSSGNTIY
TRBV4-3	TRBD1	TRBJ2-3	ASSLGGTGFLDTQY
TRBV5-1	.	TRBJ2-2	ASSLGIAGELF
TRBV6-1	.	TRBJ1-3	ASSPSGGSSGNTIY
TRBV20-1	.	TRBJ2-1	SARWGEEQF
TRBV19	.	TRBJ1-2	ASSPMDGSNYGYT
TRBV9	.	TRBJ2-3	ASSPTSAADTQY
TRBV12-3/TRBV12-4	TRBD1	TRBJ2-7	ASRGQGPGYEQY
TRBV6-6	.	TRBJ2-5	ASNKAVGETQY
TRBV5-1	.	TRBJ2-7	ASSLDGAGSSYEQY
TRBV12-3/TRBV12-4	.	TRBJ2-1	ASSFPTRGVDWVDEQF
TRBV10-2	.	TRBJ1-2	ASSESFGYGYT
TRBV7-2	.	TRBJ1-2	ASSLDRGDGYT
TRBV12-3/TRBV12-4	.	TRBJ2-7	ASTLRDRGIDEQY
TRBV12-3/TRBV12-4	.	TRBJ1-6	ASSSRGQRNSPLH
TRBV28	TRBD2	TRBJ2-7	ASRRLAGLYEQY
TRBV5-1	TRBD1	TRBJ2-2	ASSHGQGNSGELF
TRBV20-1	.	TRBJ2-2	SARKTGGTGELF